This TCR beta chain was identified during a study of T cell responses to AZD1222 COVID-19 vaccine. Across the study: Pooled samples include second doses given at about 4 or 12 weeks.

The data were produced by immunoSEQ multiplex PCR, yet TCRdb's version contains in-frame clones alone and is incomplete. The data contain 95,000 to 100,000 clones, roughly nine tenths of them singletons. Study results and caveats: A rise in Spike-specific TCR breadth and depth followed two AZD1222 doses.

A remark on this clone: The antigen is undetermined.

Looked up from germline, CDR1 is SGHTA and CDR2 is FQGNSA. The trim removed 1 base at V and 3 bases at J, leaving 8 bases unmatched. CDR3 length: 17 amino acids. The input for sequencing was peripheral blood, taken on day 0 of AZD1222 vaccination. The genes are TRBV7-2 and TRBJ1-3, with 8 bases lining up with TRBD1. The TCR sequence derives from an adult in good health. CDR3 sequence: CASSLEAQGGVGNTIYF. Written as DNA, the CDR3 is TGTGCCAGCAGCTTAGAAGCACAGGGGGGAGTTGGAAACACCATATATTTT.